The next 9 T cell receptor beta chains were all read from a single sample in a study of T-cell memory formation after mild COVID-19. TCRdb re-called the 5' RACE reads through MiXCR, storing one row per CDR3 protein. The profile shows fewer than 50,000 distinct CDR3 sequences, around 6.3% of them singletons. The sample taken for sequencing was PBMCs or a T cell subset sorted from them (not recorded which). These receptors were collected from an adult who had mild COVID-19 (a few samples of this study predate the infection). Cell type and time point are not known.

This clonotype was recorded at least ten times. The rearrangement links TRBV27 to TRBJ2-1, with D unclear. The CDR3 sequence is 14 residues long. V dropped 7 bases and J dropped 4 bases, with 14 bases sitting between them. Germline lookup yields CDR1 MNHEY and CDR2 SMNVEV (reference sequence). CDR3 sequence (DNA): TGTGCCAGCAAGGACCAACCCCCGTACAATGAGCAGTTCTTC. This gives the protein CASKDQPPYNEQFF.

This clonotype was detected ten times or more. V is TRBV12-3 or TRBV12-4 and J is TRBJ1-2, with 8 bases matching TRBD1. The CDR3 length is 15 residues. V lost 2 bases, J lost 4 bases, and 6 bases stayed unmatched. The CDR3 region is CASSLYDRGSYGYTF. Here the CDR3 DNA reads TGTGCCAGCAGTTTATATGACAGGGGCTCCTATGGCTACACCTTC.

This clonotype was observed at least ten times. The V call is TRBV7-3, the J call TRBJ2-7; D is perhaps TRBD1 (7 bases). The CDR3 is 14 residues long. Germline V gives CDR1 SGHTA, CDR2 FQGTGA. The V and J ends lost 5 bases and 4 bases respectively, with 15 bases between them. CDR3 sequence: CASSPQGGGYEQYF. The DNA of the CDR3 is TGTGCCAGCAGCCCTCAGGGGGGAGGATACGAGCAGTACTTC. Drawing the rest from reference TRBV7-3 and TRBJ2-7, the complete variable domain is GAGVSQTPSNKVTEKGKYVELRCDPISGHTALYWYRQSLGQGPEFLIYFQGTGAADDSGLPNDRFFAVRPEGSVSTLKIQRTERGDSAVYLCASSPQGGGYEQYFGPGTRLTVT.

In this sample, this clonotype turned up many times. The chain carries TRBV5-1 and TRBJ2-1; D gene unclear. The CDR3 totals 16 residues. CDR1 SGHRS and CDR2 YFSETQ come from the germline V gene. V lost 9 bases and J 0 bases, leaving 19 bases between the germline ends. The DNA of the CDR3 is TGCGCCACCCGGAAGGACCCTAACTCCTCCTACAATGAGCAGTTCTTC. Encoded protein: CATRKDPNSSYNEQFF.

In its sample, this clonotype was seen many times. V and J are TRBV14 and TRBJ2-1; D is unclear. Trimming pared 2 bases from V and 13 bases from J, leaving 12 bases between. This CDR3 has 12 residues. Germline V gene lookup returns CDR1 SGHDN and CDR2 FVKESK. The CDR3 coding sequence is TGTGCCAGCAGCCAACAAGTTTACCTTCAGTTCTTC. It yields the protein CASSQQVYLQFF.

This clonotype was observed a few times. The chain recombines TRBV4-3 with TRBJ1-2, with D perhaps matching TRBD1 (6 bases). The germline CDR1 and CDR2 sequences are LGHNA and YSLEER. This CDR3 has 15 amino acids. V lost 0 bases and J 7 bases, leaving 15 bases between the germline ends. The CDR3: CASSQDYGQTLGYTF. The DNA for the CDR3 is TGCGCCAGCAGCCAAGATTACGGACAGACTCTTGGCTACACCTTC.

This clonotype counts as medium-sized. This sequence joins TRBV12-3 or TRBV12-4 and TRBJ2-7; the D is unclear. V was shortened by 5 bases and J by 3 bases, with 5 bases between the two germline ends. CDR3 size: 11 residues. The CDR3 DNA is TGTGCCAGCAGTCCCAGCTACGAGCAGTACTTC. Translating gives CASSPSYEQYF.

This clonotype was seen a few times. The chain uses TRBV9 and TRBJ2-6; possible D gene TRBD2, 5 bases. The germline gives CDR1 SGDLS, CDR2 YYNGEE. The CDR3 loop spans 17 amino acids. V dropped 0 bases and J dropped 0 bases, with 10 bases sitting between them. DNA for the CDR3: TGTGCCAGCAGCGTAGCAGGCGGGCCCTCTGGGGCCAACGTCCTGACTTTC. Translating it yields CASSVAGGPSGANVLTF.

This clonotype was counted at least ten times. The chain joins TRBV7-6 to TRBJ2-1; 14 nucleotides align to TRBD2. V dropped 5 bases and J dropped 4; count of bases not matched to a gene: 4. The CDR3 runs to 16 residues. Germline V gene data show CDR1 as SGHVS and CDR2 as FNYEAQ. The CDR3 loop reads CASSAGTSGGYNEQFF. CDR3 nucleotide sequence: TGTGCCAGCAGCGCCGGGACTAGCGGGGGTTACAATGAGCAGTTCTTC. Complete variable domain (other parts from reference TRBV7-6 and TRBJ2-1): GAGVSQSPRYKVTKRGQDVALRCDPISGHVSLYWYRQALGQGPEFLTYFNYEAQQDKSGLPNDRFSAERPEGSISTLTIQRTEQRDSAMYRCASSAGTSGGYNEQFFGPGTRLTVL.